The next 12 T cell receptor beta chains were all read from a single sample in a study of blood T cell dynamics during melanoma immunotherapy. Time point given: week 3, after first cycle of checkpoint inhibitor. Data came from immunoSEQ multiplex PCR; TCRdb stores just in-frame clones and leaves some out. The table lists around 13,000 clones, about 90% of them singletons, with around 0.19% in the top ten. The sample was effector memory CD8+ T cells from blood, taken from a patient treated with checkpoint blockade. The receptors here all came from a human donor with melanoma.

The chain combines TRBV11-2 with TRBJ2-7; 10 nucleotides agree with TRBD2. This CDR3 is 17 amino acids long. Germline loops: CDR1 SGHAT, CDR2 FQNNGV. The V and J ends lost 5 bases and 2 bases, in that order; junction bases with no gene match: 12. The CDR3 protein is CASSHRPGTSDTYEQYF. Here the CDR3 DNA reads TGTGCCAGCAGCCACCGACCCGGGACTAGCGATACCTACGAGCAGTACTTC.

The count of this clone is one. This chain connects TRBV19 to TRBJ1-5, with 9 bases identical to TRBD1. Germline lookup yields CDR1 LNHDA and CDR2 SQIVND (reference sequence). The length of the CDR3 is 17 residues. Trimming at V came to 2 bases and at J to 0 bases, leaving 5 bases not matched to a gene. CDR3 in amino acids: CASSISWDRASNQPQHF. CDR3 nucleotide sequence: TGTGCCAGTAGTATAAGTTGGGACAGGGCTAGCAATCAGCCCCAGCATTTT.

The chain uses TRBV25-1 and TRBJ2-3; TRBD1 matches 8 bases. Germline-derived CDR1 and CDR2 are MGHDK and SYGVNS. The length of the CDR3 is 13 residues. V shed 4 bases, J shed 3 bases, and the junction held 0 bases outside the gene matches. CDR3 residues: CASSGQGTDTQYF. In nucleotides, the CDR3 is TGTGCCAGCAGTGGACAGGGGACAGATACGCAGTATTTT.

The CDR3: CASSPGLEQYF. For the CDR3, the DNA is TGTGCCAGCAGTCCGGGGTTGGAGCAGTACTTC. This chain joins TRBV27 and TRBJ2-7; tentative D call: TRBD2 (5 bases). Trimming took 5 bases from V and 7 from J, leaving 9 bases between them. CDR1 and CDR2 (germline): MNHEY, SMNVEV (reference sequence). This CDR3 has 11 residues.

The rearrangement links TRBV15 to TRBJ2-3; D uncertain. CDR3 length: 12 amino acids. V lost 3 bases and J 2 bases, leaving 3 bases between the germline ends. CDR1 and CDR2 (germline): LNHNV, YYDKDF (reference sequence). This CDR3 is CATSRVTDTQYF. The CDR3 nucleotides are TGTGCCACCAGCAGGGTCACAGATACGCAGTATTTT.

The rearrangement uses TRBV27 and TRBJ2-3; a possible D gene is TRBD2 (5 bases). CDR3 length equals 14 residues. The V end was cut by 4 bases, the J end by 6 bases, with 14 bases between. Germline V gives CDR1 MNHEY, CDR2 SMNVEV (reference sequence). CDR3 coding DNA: TGTGCCAGCAGTTCCCAATTAGCGCCGGATACGCAGTATTTT. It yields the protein CASSSQLAPDTQYF.

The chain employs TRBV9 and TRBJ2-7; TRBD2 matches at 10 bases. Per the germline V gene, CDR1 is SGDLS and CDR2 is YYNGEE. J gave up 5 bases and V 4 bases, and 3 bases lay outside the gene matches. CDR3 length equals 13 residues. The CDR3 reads CASSSAGGNEQYF. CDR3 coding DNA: TGTGCCAGCAGCTCAGCGGGAGGGAACGAGCAGTACTTC.

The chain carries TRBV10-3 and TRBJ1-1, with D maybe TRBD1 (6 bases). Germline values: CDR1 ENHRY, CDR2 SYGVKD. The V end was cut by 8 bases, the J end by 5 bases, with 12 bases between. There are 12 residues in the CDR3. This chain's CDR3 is CAIGQSGTEAFF. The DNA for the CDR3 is TGTGCCATCGGACAGTCGGGTACTGAAGCTTTCTTT.

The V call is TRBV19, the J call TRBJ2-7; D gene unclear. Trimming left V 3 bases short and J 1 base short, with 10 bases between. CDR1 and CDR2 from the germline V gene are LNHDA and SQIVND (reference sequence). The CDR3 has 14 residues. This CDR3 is CASSMGSRSYEQYF. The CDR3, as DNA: TGTGCCAGTAGTATGGGCAGCCGTTCCTACGAGCAGTACTTC.

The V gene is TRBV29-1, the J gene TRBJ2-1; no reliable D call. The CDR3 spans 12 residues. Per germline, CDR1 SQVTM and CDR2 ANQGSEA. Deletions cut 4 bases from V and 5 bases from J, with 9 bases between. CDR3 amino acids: CSVVGVDNEQFF. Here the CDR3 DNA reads TGCAGCGTTGTTGGGGTAGACAATGAGCAGTTCTTC.

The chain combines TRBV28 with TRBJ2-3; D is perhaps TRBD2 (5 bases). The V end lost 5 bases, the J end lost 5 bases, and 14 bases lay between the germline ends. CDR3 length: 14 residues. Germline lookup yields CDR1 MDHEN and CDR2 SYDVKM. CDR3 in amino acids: CASSPPPEGDTQYF. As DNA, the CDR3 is TGTGCCAGCAGTCCCCCCCCAGAGGGAGATACGCAGTATTTT.

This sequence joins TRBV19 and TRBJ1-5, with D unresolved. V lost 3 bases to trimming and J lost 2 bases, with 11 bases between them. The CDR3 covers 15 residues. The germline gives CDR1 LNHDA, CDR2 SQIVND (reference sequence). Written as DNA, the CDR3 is TGTGCCAGTAGTATGTACGGGGAGGGCAATCAGCCCCAGCATTTT. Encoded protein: CASSMYGEGNQPQHF.